One TCR beta chain is described in this entry. No antigen is known for it. This specimen belongs to a study of CD8+ T cells in alopecia areata. On the study more broadly: Severity among treated patients was scored by the percentage of scalp area affected.

Treatment of the sample: oral pan-JAK inhibitor, 5-10 mg twice daily. Investigators isolated RNA and reverse transcribed it into cDNA to act as the sequencing template. Only in-frame clones appear in the TCRdb table, and some are missing; sequencing was by immunoSEQ multiplex PCR. The table records about 180,000 clones, less than 70% of them present only once. Broader study findings: It was less clear whether patients shared TCRs than it was in mice, possibly because of HLA. Numerous expanded lesional clones remained in scalp and blood during tofacitinib.

Germline CDR1 reads LGHNT; CDR2 reads FRNRAP. The CDR3 spans 14 residues. J was trimmed by 5 bases and V by 5 bases; bases with no gene match: 7. The source of this sequence is a human donor with alopecia areata. Source: CD8+ T cells sorted from blood, taken at week 24, from a patient treated with tofacitinib. The chain employs TRBV12-5 and TRBJ2-5; TRBD1 agrees at 8 bases. CDR3 nucleotides: TGTGCTAGTGGTCCCGGGGACAGGTGGGAGACCCAGTACTTC. Translation gives CASGPGDRWETQYF.